This T cell receptor (beta chain) was observed in a study of tumor-infiltrating lymphocytes in primary liver carcinoma. Study-level information: Roughly 3.65 to 7.13 million productive TCRbeta reads came from each sample, comparable across tissue types. The study, taken as a whole, reports: The overlap of tumor-adjacent and tumor-blood pairs was smaller than that of tumor region pairs. Tumor samples exhibited a significantly greater top-250-clone fraction than blood samples (p = 0.039).

This clonotype has a single count. Its specificity is unknown. Compared with germline, one end of the junction differs, possibly owing to a read error. The template, roughly 0.45 ug total RNA, yielded TCR beta cDNA made with a constant-region primer. Construction of TCR beta libraries relied on three successive nested multiplex PCR rounds employing slightly modified ARM-PCR. Researchers ran the first two PCR rounds for roughly 10 cycles each with TRBV1-TRBV30 forward primers and a C-beta reverse primer. TCRdb itself ran the multiplex PCR reads through MiXCR, one entry per CDR3 protein. The data hold 99,000 or so distinct CDR3 sequences, with about 70% observed a single time. Looked up from germline, CDR1 is SGHNT and CDR2 is YENEEA. This CDR3 is 14 amino acids long. Co-extraction yielded RNA and DNA from 20-30 mg of unsorted bulk tissue. By surgical resection, the patients were treated for their primary liver carcinoma.

This receptor was taken from a woman in her sixties or seventies with primary liver carcinoma and hepatitis B virus infection. The chain carries TRBV11-3 and TRBJ2-2; D possibly uses TRBD1 or TRBD2 (5 bases each). What was sequenced was liver tumor tissue from sampling region 5. The subset denotes: tumor region T5, tumor centre. CDR3 residues: CANSLGRGAGELFF. CDR3 nucleotides: TGTGCCAACAGCTTGGGCCGAGGGGCCGGGGAGCTGTTTTTT.